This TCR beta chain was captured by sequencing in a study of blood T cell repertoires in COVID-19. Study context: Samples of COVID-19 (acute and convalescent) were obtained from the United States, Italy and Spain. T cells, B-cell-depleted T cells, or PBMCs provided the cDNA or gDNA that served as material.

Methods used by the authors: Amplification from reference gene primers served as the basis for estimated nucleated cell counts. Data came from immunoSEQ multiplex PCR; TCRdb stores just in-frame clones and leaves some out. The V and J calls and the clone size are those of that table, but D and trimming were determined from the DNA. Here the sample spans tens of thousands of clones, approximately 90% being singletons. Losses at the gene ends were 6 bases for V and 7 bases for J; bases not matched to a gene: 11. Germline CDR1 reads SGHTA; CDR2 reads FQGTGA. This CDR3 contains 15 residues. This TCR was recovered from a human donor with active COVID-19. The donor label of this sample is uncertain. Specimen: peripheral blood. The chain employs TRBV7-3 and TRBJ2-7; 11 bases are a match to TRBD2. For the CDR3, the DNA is TGTGCCAGCAGTCCCTCACTAGCGGGAGCGAGTGAGCAGTACTTC. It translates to CASSPSLAGASEQYF. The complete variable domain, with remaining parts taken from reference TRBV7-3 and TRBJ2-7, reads GAGVSQTPSNKVTEKGKYVELRCDPISGHTALYWYRQSLGQGPEFLIYFQGTGAADDSGLPNDRFFAVRPEGSVSTLKIQRTERGDSAVYLCASSPSLAGASEQYFGPGTRLTVT.